These 2 T cell receptor beta chains were all obtained from the same sample, sequenced in a study of T-cell reconstitution after alpha-beta-depleted transplantation in children. TCRbeta library preparation incorporated unique molecular identifiers. Each CDR3 protein gets one entry after TCRdb re-called the PCR reads with MiXCR. The table records 250,000 to 300,000 distinct CDR3 sequences, 11% of them present only once. The source was peripheral blood, collected 180 days after TCRalphabeta/CD19-depleted stem cell transplant. These receptors were obtained from a male patient between 2 and 10 years old who had a stem cell transplant for chronic granulomatous disease, so the T cells may come from the graft donor.

This clonotype has a count of ten or more. V usage is TRBV7-2 and J usage is TRBJ2-3; weak D call: TRBD2 (5 bases). V was pared by 4 bases and J by 1 base, with 18 bases between. The CDR3 loop spans 17 amino acids. Germline CDR1 SGHTA, CDR2 FQGNSA. DNA for the CDR3: TGTGCCAGCAGCTCCGCTCTATACCGGCGGGGCACAGATACGCAGTATTTT. Its protein product is CASSSALYRRGTDTQYF.

The chain links TRBV7-7 to TRBJ2-5, with TRBD1 matching 7 bases. This CDR3 region has 17 residues. V was pared by 5 bases and J by 4 bases, with 16 bases of the junction left unmatched. Germline V gene lookup returns CDR1 SSHAT and CDR2 FNYEAQ (reference sequence). The CDR3 DNA sequence: TGTGCCAGCAGCCCATCGTCCGACAGTGCAGGGGGAGAGACCCAGTACTTC. Its protein product is CASSPSSDSAGGETQYF.